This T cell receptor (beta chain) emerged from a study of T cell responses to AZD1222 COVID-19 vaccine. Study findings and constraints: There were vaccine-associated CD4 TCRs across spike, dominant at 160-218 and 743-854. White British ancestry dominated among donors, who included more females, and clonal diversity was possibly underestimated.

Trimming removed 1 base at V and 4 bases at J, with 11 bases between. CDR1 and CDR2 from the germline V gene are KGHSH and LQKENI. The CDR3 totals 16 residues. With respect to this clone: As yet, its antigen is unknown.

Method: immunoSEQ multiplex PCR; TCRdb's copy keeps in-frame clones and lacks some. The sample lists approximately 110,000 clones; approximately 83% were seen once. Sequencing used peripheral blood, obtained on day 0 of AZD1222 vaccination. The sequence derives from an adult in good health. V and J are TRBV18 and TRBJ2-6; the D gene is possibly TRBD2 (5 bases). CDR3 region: CASSPQTLGGANVLTF. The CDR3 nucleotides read TGTGCCAGCTCACCACAAACACTAGGAGGGGCCAACGTCCTGACTTTC.